Detailed here is one T cell receptor beta chain. Its specificity is unknown. Sequencing was performed with immunoSEQ multiplex PCR; in TCRdb, only in-frame clones are kept and a portion is missing. The data contain some 150,000 clones, 82% of them singletons. This sample is part of a study of T cell responses to AZD1222 COVID-19 vaccine. Study-level points and caveats: There were mostly white British donors and more females than males, and clonal diversity was possibly underestimated. No repertoire was sampled before or during the peak T cell response, only after it.

Germline V lookup: CDR1 SGHRS, CDR2 YFSETQ. The V end lost 4 bases, the J end lost 4 bases, and 17 bases lay between the germline ends. The CDR3 contains 16 residues. This TCR came from an adult in good health. The specimen was peripheral blood, collected on day 0 of MenACWY control vaccination. This chain links TRBV5-1 with TRBJ1-4; D is possibly TRBD1 (5 bases). CDR3 DNA: TGCGCCAGCAGCCCAGGGATATACAAGAATAATGAAAAACTGTTTTTT. It is translated as CASSPGIYKNNEKLFF.